This TCR beta chain was retrieved from a study of blood T cell repertoires in COVID-19. Study summary: The United States, Italy and Spain supplied acute and convalescent COVID-19 samples. From T cells, B-cell-depleted T cells, or PBMCs came the material, which was cDNA or gDNA.

Germline V CDR1 and CDR2: MNHNS, SASEGT. The CDR3 totals 15 residues. Trimming took off 0 bases at V and 4 bases at J, with 12 bases between the two ends. In the authors' workflow: Reference gene primer amplification gave estimated nucleated cell counts. The table came from immunoSEQ multiplex PCR; TCRdb's copy has only in-frame clones and leaves some out. From that table come the V and J calls and clone size; the DNA was used to work out D and trimming. The sample shows about 59,000 clones, 81% of them seen only once. Sequenced material: peripheral blood. This rearrangement joins TRBV6-1 to TRBJ1-2; TRBD1 is a possible D gene (6 bases). This receptor was identified in a woman aged 80 or over with active or convalescent COVID-19. Written as DNA, the CDR3 is TGTGCCAGCAGTGAAGCGAACAGGGCTGTCTATGGCTACACCTTC. It translates to CASSEANRAVYGYTF.